This is a list of T cell receptor beta chains from one sample in a study of blood T cell repertoires in COVID-19. Data came from immunoSEQ multiplex PCR; TCRdb stores just in-frame clones and leaves some out. Among a few hundred thousand clones listed, around 91% were seen once. Material for sequencing was PBMCs or T cells enriched from blood (not recorded which). Receptors were obtained from a young woman with acute COVID-19. Each CDR3 is given with its conserved first and last residue. D genes are given only for firm matches. Rows may omit the clone size; those that give it use once, few, many or a size class.

d_call clone_size j_call v_call cdr3_length cdr3_aa cdr3_nt
TRBD2 NA TRBJ2-7 TRBV7-2 14 CASSLLAGAYEQYF TGTGCCAGCAGCTTACTTGCGGGGGCCTACGAGCAGTACTTC
TRBD1 once TRBJ2-3 TRBV5-1 15 CASSRRQGATDTQYF TGCGCCAGCAGCCGGAGACAGGGGGCAACAGATACGCAGTATTTT
NA NA TRBJ2-5 TRBV7-2 14 CASSPNQGRETQYF TGTGCCAGCAGCCCAAATCAGGGTCGAGAGACCCAGTACTTC
TRBD1 NA TRBJ1-1 TRBV28 13 CASRTTGRTEAFF TGTGCCAGCAGAACGACAGGGCGGACTGAAGCTTTCTTT
TRBD1 once TRBJ1-3 TRBV5-4 17 CASTSEQGSSSGNTIYF TGTGCCAGCACCTCAGAACAGGGGTCATCCTCTGGAAACACCATATATTTT
NA NA TRBJ1-2 TRBV7-9 13 CASSPDSSGGYTF TGTGCCAGCAGTCCCGACAGCTCGGGTGGCTACACCTTC
TRBD1 NA TRBJ1-5 TRBV28 17 CASSLRTGAYSNQPQHF TGTGCCAGCAGTTTAAGGACAGGGGCTTATAGCAATCAGCCCCAGCATTTT
TRBD2 NA TRBJ2-7 TRBV10-3 18 CAISEPGTSGRLSYEQYF TGTGCCATCAGTGAGCCTGGGACTAGCGGGAGGCTCTCCTACGAGCAGTACTTC
TRBD2 once TRBJ2-7 TRBV7-9 16 CASSTGLELTFREQYF TGTGCCAGCAGCACCGGACTAGAGTTGACGTTTAGGGAGCAGTACTTC
NA NA TRBJ2-1 TRBV9 15 CASSVEGLPYNEQFF TGTGCCAGCAGCGTAGAGGGGCTCCCCTACAATGAGCAGTTCTTC
NA NA TRBJ2-7 TRBV21-1 9 CASSPVIQF TGTGCCAGCAGCCCCGTAATTCAGTTC
TRBD2 NA TRBJ2-1 TRBV7-3 15 CASSRSPTSGNEQFF TGTGCCAGCAGCCGATCGCCGACTAGCGGCAATGAGCAGTTCTTC
TRBD2 NA TRBJ2-3 TRBV5-4 16 CASSRPSGKSTDTQYF TGTGCCAGCAGCCGCCCTAGCGGGAAGAGCACAGATACGCAGTATTTT
NA NA TRBJ1-3 TRBV14 15 CASSLFDRLGNTIYF TGTGCCAGCAGCCTTTTTGACAGATTAGGAAACACCATATATTTT
TRBD1 NA TRBJ1-5 TRBV19 17 CASRAYSTGALSQPQHF TGTGCCAGTAGAGCATACTCGACAGGGGCCCTCAGTCAGCCCCAGCATTTT
NA NA TRBJ2-1 TRBV6-5 15 CASLPRLARNNEQFF TGTGCCAGCCTCCCTCGGCTAGCGAGAAACAATGAGCAGTTCTTC
NA NA TRBJ1-5 TRBV6-5 13 CASRQFSNQPQHF TGTGCCAGCCGACAGTTTAGCAATCAGCCCCAGCATTTT
TRBD2 NA TRBJ2-3 TRBV7-8 17 CASSPGLAGVDTDTQYF TGTGCCAGCAGTCCGGGACTAGCGGGAGTTGACACAGATACGCAGTATTTT
TRBD2 NA TRBJ2-7 TRBV10-3 16 CAISGASGRARYEQYF TGTGCCATCAGTGGGGCTAGCGGGAGGGCAAGGTACGAGCAGTACTTC
TRBD1 NA TRBJ2-7 TRBV18 15 CASSPLGQGSYEQYF TGTGCCAGCTCACCATTGGGACAGGGCTCCTACGAGCAGTACTTC
NA NA TRBJ2-2 TRBV5-1 13 CASKSGDTGELFF TGCGCCAGCAAATCGGGAGACACCGGGGAGCTGTTTTTT
NA NA TRBJ1-1 TRBV6-1 14 CASSEDAGNTEAFF TGTGCCAGCAGTGAAGACGCAGGAAACACTGAAGCTTTCTTT
TRBD2 NA TRBJ2-3 TRBV11-3 16 CASSLGRGRSSDTQYF TGTGCCAGCAGCTTAGGTCGCGGGAGGTCCTCAGATACGCAGTATTTT
TRBD1 once TRBJ2-7 TRBV7-9 16 CASSLSGQTSSSEQYF TGTGCCAGCAGCTTATCGGGACAGACTTCGTCCTCCGAGCAGTACTTC
NA NA TRBJ1-1 TRBV30 11 CAWFRNTEAFF TGTGCCTGGTTTAGGAACACTGAAGCTTTCTTT
NA once TRBJ2-7 TRBV6-5 15 CASSLGSGQGSEQYF TGTGCCAGCAGTCTAGGTTCTGGGCAGGGGAGCGAGCAGTACTTC
NA NA TRBJ1-2 TRBV24-1 15 CATSDPGTPTFPYTF TGTGCCACCAGTGATCCAGGGACTCCCACATTCCCCTACACCTTC
NA NA TRBJ1-5 TRBV28 16 CASSPRGPYSNQPQHF TGTGCCAGCAGCCCCCGGGGTCCGTATAGCAATCAGCCCCAGCATTTT
TRBD1 NA TRBJ1-5 TRBV28 15 CASWTGQGAVQPQHF TGTGCCAGCTGGACCGGGCAGGGGGCTGTTCAGCCCCAGCATTTT
NA NA TRBJ1-4 TRBV20-1 14 CSASTDTANEKLFF TGCAGTGCTAGTACGGACACGGCTAATGAAAAACTGTTTTTT
NA once TRBJ1-2 TRBV3-1/TRBV3-2 12 CASSQKKHGYTF TGTGCCAGCAGCCAAAAGAAGCATGGCTACACCTTC
NA NA TRBJ2-7 TRBV7-9 15 CASTPGTGAAREQYF TGTGCCAGCACCCCCGGTACGGGAGCCGCTCGCGAGCAGTACTTC
NA few TRBJ2-7 TRBV27 12 CASSSGIYEQYF TGTGCCAGCAGTTCAGGGATCTACGAGCAGTACTTC
NA NA TRBJ1-4 TRBV19 11 CASSRGEKLFF TGTGCCAGTAGTAGAGGAGAAAAACTGTTTTTT
TRBD2 once TRBJ2-3 TRBV9 15 CASSGGAGGTDTQYF TGTGCCAGCAGCGGGGGAGCGGGAGGCACAGATACGCAGTATTTT
TRBD1 NA TRBJ2-5 TRBV5-1 13 CASSLQGVETQYF TGCGCCAGCAGCTTACAGGGGGTGGAGACCCAGTACTTC
NA few TRBJ2-2 TRBV7-8 14 CASSPAGAVGELFF TGTGCCAGCAGCCCCGCGGGGGCAGTCGGGGAGCTGTTTTTT
TRBD1 NA TRBJ1-5 TRBV29-1 12 CSVATGDQPQHF TGCAGCGTTGCGACAGGGGATCAGCCCCAGCATTTT
NA NA TRBJ2-2 TRBV4-1 18 CASSQEPLANANTGELFF TGCGCCAGCAGCCAAGAACCGCTAGCGAACGCGAACACCGGGGAGCTGTTTTTT
NA NA TRBJ1-1 TRBV19 15 CASSLGKGSITEAFF TGTGCCAGTAGCCTAGGCAAGGGGTCTATCACTGAAGCTTTCTTT
TRBD1 NA TRBJ1-2 TRBV2 14 CASTFQGATYGYTF TGTGCCAGCACCTTCCAGGGGGCGACCTATGGCTACACCTTC
NA NA TRBJ1-4 TRBV28 14 CASSFQGVGEKLFF TGTGCCAGCAGTTTTCAGGGTGTAGGTGAAAAACTGTTTTTT
TRBD2 NA TRBJ2-1 TRBV28 19 CASSSEFRLAGKTYNEQFF TGTGCCAGCAGCTCCGAATTTCGGCTAGCGGGGAAAACCTACAATGAGCAGTTCTTC
NA once TRBJ1-5 TRBV27 13 CASSPSGVQPQHF TGTGCCAGCAGTCCCTCCGGGGTTCAGCCCCAGCATTTT
TRBD1 NA TRBJ1-6 TRBV27 15 CASSPLDRGHSPLHF TGTGCCAGCAGTCCCCTGGACAGGGGGCATTCACCCCTCCACTTT